These 21 T cell receptor beta chains were sequenced from one sample in a study of low-dose radiotherapy and immunotherapy resistance in tumors. TRAV- and TRBV-specific primers were used for first-strand cDNA, which covered alpha and beta chains. The PCR that amplified TCRs ran for around 20 cycles, relying on a constant-region primer and a V-primer adapter. A single record per CDR3 protein comes from TCRdb applying MiXCR to the reads. The sample yields under 95,000 distinct CDR3 sequences, 17% seen once. The time point is: after trial treatment. Treatment noted: LDRT plus nivolumab, ipilimumab, low-dose cyclophosphamide and aspirin (RACIN trial). The material was PBMCs, obtained after low-dose radiotherapy plus immunotherapy. The receptors derive from a male donor with prostate cancer.

This clonotype was recorded at least ten times. The chain employs TRBV7-7 and TRBJ2-5; D tentatively fits TRBD1 or TRBD2 (5 bases each). V was pared by 5 bases and J by 4 bases, with 11 bases between. This CDR3 has 13 amino acids. The germline CDR1 and CDR2 sequences are SSHAT and FNYEAQ (reference sequence). The CDR3, as DNA: TGTGCCAGCAGCACGGGGCCTAGAGAGACCCAGTACTTC. Protein product: CASSTGPRETQYF. Combining the CDR3 with reference TRBV7-7 and TRBJ2-5 gives the whole variable domain GAGVSQSPRYKVTKRGQDVTLRCDPISSHATLYWYQQALGQGPEFLTYFNYEAQPDKSGLPSDRFSAERPEGSISTLTIQRTEQRDSAMYRCASSTGPRETQYFGPGTRLLVL.

This clonotype showed up many times. V gene TRBV7-9 combines with J gene TRBJ2-1; 12 nucleotides match TRBD2. Trimming took 5 bases from V and 0 from J; bases not matched to a gene: 8. This CDR3 contains 18 residues. The germline V gene has CDR1 SEHNR and CDR2 FQNEAQ (reference sequence). The CDR3 protein is CASSPGTSGPLSYNEQFF. CDR3 bases: TGTGCCAGCAGCCCGGGGACTAGCGGGCCCCTCTCCTACAATGAGCAGTTCTTC.

On this clonotype itself: This probably arose from a read error, given a far larger clone one base away. The CDR3 DNA follows: TGTGCCGACCAACCGACAGGGGGTTCTGAAAAACTGTTTTTT. Protein sequence: CADQPTGGSEKLFF. The chain uses TRBV27 and TRBJ1-4, with 9 bases that match TRBD1. V was pared by 11 bases and J by 7 bases, with 11 bases of the junction left unmatched. Germline values: CDR1 MNHEY, CDR2 SMNVEV (reference sequence). There are 14 residues in the CDR3.

There are many counts of this clonotype. This chain links TRBV28 with TRBJ2-6; D is possibly TRBD1 (6 bases). V dropped 11 bases and J dropped 0 bases, with 14 bases sitting between them. There are 15 residues in the CDR3. Germline V CDR1 and CDR2: MDHEN, SYDVKM. The CDR3 DNA is TGTGCCGCAGGGGCGGAGGTCTCTGGGGCCAACGTCCTGACTTTC. Residues: CAAGAEVSGANVLTF.

This clonotype was seen repeatedly, ten times or more. This chain connects TRBV28 to TRBJ1-1, with 7 bases matching TRBD1. The length of the CDR3 is 15 residues. The germline gives CDR1 MDHEN, CDR2 SYDVKM. Losses at the gene ends were 3 bases for V and 4 bases for J; bases not matched to a gene: 8. CDR3 coding DNA: TGTGCCAGCAGTTTCAAGGGGGCGAGGAGCACTGAAGCTTTCTTT. Translation: CASSFKGARSTEAFF.

This clonotype occurred many times. The chain is built from TRBV6-6 and TRBJ2-7; 9 bases map to TRBD1. The CDR3 covers 16 residues. Germline lookup yields CDR1 MNHNY and CDR2 SVGAGI (reference sequence). Germline trimming cut 4 bases from V and 2 bases from J; bases unmatched to any gene: 9. CDR3: CASSLDRGIIAYEQYF. The DNA for the CDR3 is TGTGCCAGCAGTTTGGACAGGGGAATCATAGCCTACGAGCAGTACTTC.

With respect to this clonotype: A far larger clone is a single base away, which makes a read error likely. The J gene is TRBJ2-3, the V gene TRBV28, with 9 bases matching TRBD1. There are 15 residues in the CDR3. The germline gives CDR1 MDHEN, CDR2 SYDVKM. V lost 5 bases, J lost 5 bases, and 8 bases stayed unmatched. CDR3 in DNA: TGTGCCAGCAGTGTACCGGGACAGGGAGTAGATACGCAGTATTTT. Its protein product is CASSVPGQGVDTQYF. The full variable domain, rest sourced from reference TRBV28 and TRBJ2-3, is DVKVTQSSRYLVKRTGEKVFLECVQDMDHENMFWYRQDPGLGLRLIYFSYDVKMKEKGDIPEGYSVSREKKERFSLILESASTNQTSMYLCASSVPGQGVDTQYFGPGTRLTVL.

This clonotype was seen ten or more times. V gene TRBV28 combines with J gene TRBJ1-2, with TRBD1 matching over 9 bases. The CDR3 loop spans 15 amino acids. J lost 3 bases, V lost 6 bases, and 8 bases had no gene match. Germline V gene lookup returns CDR1 MDHEN and CDR2 SYDVKM. CDR3: CASSWGTGSDYGYTF. As DNA, the CDR3 is TGTGCCAGCAGCTGGGGGACAGGGTCGGACTATGGCTACACCTTC.

A remark on this clonotype: It is likely a read error: a sequence one base away is far more abundant. V usage is TRBV7-9 and J usage is TRBJ1-4; TRBD1 matches 7 bases. Germline-derived CDR1 and CDR2 are SEHNR and FQNEAQ (reference sequence). The ends lost 8 bases at V and 4 bases at J; junction bases unmatched: 7. The CDR3 spans 14 residues. The chain's CDR3 is CASGPGQNNEKLFF. CDR3 coding DNA: TGTGCCAGCGGACCGGGACAGAATAATGAAAAACTGTTTTTT.

As concerns this clonotype: Since a much larger clone is just one base distant, this may be a read error. V usage is TRBV7-9 and J usage is TRBJ2-1, with a weak D call TRBD1 (5 bases). Germline CDR1 reads SEHNR; CDR2 reads FQNEAQ (reference sequence). This CDR3 has 16 residues. V lost 5 bases to trimming and J lost 8 bases, with 22 bases between them. The CDR3 region is CASSPRNMGLGHEQFF. The CDR3, as DNA: TGTGCCAGCAGCCCACGCAACATGGGGCTGGGGCATGAGCAGTTCTTC.

The V call is TRBV4-2, the J call TRBJ2-1; 10 nucleotides agree with TRBD2. CDR3 size: 17 residues. V lost 4 bases to trimming and J lost 0 bases; unmatched junction nucleotides: 6. Germline lookup yields CDR1 LGHNA and CDR2 YNFKEQ. The CDR3 bases are TGTGCCAGCAGCCCGAGATCTAGCGGGAGCTCCTACAATGAGCAGTTCTTC. Translating gives CASSPRSSGSSYNEQFF.

The chain couples TRBV6-1 to TRBJ2-2; no reliable D call. Between the trimmed V and J ends, which lost 6 bases and 4 bases, there was a span of 12 bases. The V gene's germline CDR1 is MNHNS and CDR2 SASEGT. CDR3 length: 14 residues. The DNA of the CDR3 is TGTGCCAGCAGGCAAGACGGGTCCACCGGGGAGCTGTTTTTT. Translated, it gives CASRQDGSTGELFF.

There are many counts of this clonotype. The chain uses TRBV6-1 and TRBJ1-5; D not certain. The CDR3 runs 9 residues. CDR1 and CDR2 (germline): MNHNS, SASEGT. V lost 8 bases to trimming and J lost 7 bases, with 3 bases between them. The CDR3 DNA sequence: TGTGCCAGCGGGCAGCCCCAGCATTTT. This sequence encodes CASGQPQHF.

Comment on this clonotype: A far larger clone lies a single base away; this is likely a read error. The V and J genes are TRBV29-1 and TRBJ2-7; TRBD2 matches at 7 bases. The ends lost 7 bases at V and 7 bases at J; junction bases unmatched: 10. There are 12 residues in the CDR3. The germline V gene has CDR1 SQVTM and CDR2 ANQGSEA. CDR3 DNA sequence: TGCAGCGCCGCGCCTAGCGGCAATGAGCAGTACTTC. Its protein product is CSAAPSGNEQYF.

The chain is built from TRBV12-3 or TRBV12-4 and TRBJ2-3; D is possibly TRBD2 (5 bases). V shed 2 bases and J shed 4 bases, with 13 bases lying between them. This CDR3 comprises 15 residues. CDR3 loop: CASSLFGETADTQYF. CDR3 bases: TGTGCCAGCAGTTTATTCGGGGAAACCGCAGATACGCAGTATTTT.

This clonotype occurred many times. V gene TRBV6-6 combines with J gene TRBJ2-2; 10 bases map to TRBD2. Germline V gene sequence: CDR1 MNHNY, CDR2 SVGAGI (reference sequence). The length of the CDR3 is 14 residues. The J segment lost 5 bases and the V segment lost 7 bases, leaving 4 bases of the junction unmatched. The DNA for the CDR3 is TGTGCCAGCATATCACTAGCGGGGACCGGGGAGCTGTTTTTT. Its protein is CASISLAGTGELFF.

This clonotype has more than one count but fewer than ten. The chain couples TRBV5-1 to TRBJ2-1; 7 bases line up with TRBD1. The CDR3 runs 14 residues. Germline CDR1 is SGHRS and CDR2 is YFSETQ. The V segment lost 0 bases and the J segment 4 bases; nucleotides outside the gene matches: 1. The CDR3 region has the DNA TGCGCCAGCAGCTTGGGGGACAGTTACAATGAGCAGTTCTTC. Its translation: CASSLGDSYNEQFF.

This clonotype has a single count. A single base is all that separates this from a far larger clone, so a read error is likely. The chain is built from TRBV9 and TRBJ2-5, with a possible D match to TRBD2 (5 bases). The germline CDR1 and CDR2 sequences are SGDLS and YYNGEE. The CDR3 runs to 15 residues. V was trimmed by 4 bases and J by 11 bases, leaving 24 bases between them. CDR3: CASSFEDSTYNEQYF. The CDR3, as DNA: TGTGCCAGCAGCTTCGAGGACTCAACCTACAATGAGCAGTACTTC. The variable domain in full, completed from reference TRBV9 and TRBJ2-5, reads DSGVTQTPKHLITATGQRVTLRCSPRSGDLSVYWYQQSLDQGLQFLIQYYNGEERAKGNILERFSAQQFPDLHSELNLSSLELGDSALYFCASSFEDSTYNEQYFGPGTRLLVL.

This clonotype appeared many times. The gene calls are TRBV7-8 and TRBJ2-3; the match to TRBD1 covers 7 bases. The V gene end was trimmed by 0 bases and the J gene end by 2 bases; junction bases not matched to a gene: 5. CDR1 and CDR2 (germline): SGHVS, FQNEAQ. The CDR3 runs to 16 residues. DNA for the CDR3: TGTGCCAGCAGCTTAGCGGGGACAGTAATCACAGATACGCAGTATTTT. Protein sequence: CASSLAGTVITDTQYF.

This clonotype has a count of ten or more. V is TRBV6-2 or TRBV6-3 and J is TRBJ2-1; 10 nucleotides align to TRBD1. Germline V lookup: CDR1 MNHEY, CDR2 SVGEGT. Trimming removed 4 bases from V and 9 bases from J; junction bases left unmatched: 6. CDR3 length: 14 amino acids. The CDR3 protein is CASSFTTGGIEQFF. CDR3 DNA sequence: TGTGCCAGCAGTTTTACGACAGGGGGCATTGAGCAGTTCTTC.

This clonotype was observed many times. The chain recombines TRBV7-2 with TRBJ2-1, with D possibly being TRBD2 (6 bases). The CDR3 totals 13 residues. The V end lost 3 bases, the J end lost 5 bases, and 8 bases lay between the germline ends. Germline CDR1 reads SGHTA; CDR2 reads FQGNSA. The CDR3 DNA reads as TGTGCCAGCAGCTTCACGGGGGACAATGAGCAGTTCTTC. Translation gives CASSFTGDNEQFF.